This T cell receptor (beta chain) was sequenced in a study of T cell responses to AZD1222 COVID-19 vaccine (dated by TCRdb to the early 2020s). Background on the whole study: AZD1222 recipients with second doses at about 4 weeks or about 12 weeks were pooled, because spike-specific TCR depth and breadth did not differ between schedules. TCR sequencing was performed for approximately 240 trial participants, of whom about 200 were given two doses of AZD1222 and around 26 were given two doses of MenACWY control vaccine. Trial participants were enrolled by age into subgroups of 18-55, 56-69 and 70-plus years, and around 150, 28 and 57 TCR-sequenced participants, respectively, were included in these subgroups. General conclusions and limits of the study: Vaccine-associated CD4 TCRs spanned the whole spike protein, with dominant responses in regions 160-218 and 743-854. Reportedly, close to half of the unique spike-specific TCRs recognized epitopes lying outside the regions that are mutated in the B.1.351 and B.1.1.7 variants. Spike-specific TCR breadth and depth rose significantly after two AZD1222 doses compared with day 0 and with MenACWY recipients. Because no day 14 peak-response samples were available, repertoires were characterized only after the peak T cell response. Most participants were white British and females outnumbered males, and the authors suggested that clonal diversity may have been underestimated. Conclusions about previously exposed vaccinees were limited because only six AZD1222 recipients were SARS-CoV-2 seropositive at baseline. In the small 56-69-year group, the increase in depth fell short of significance, most likely because of low power.

A word on this clone: Its cognate antigen has yet to be identified. No per-base quality is available; no much larger clone lies one base away.

Reading the germline V gene gives CDR1 SNHLY and CDR2 FYNNEI. V loses 1 base of germline sequence and J loses 5 bases, and the interval between the two ends is 9 bases. From the cysteine up to the phenylalanine, the CDR3 has a length of 14 residues. CDR3 DNA only is kept here, 42 bases in frame from base 1. According to the study, the label for this sample's time point signals: baseline before first vaccination. Samples from vaccinated people were obtained from the UK trials COV001 and COV002, which included a single-blind randomized controlled phase 2/3 trial of AZD1222 (ChAdOx1 nCoV-19) in healthy adults. Trial participant PBMC samples were collected at day 0 and day 28 after the second dose for TCRbeta chain sequencing. The CDR3 regions of human TCRbeta chains were analyzed by immunosequencing. As for the original processing: Repertoire TCRs were matched against a reference library of SARS-CoV-2-specific TCRs generated with the MIRA antigen-specificity platform. Breadth was defined as the fraction of unique TCRs that were SARS-CoV-2-associated. Depth was defined as the fraction of total T cells that were SARS-CoV-2-associated. Using the MIRA data, each spike-specific TCR was assigned both to the spike region to which the TCR was reactive and to a CD4 or CD8 class. Log10-transformed breadth and depth values were compared by one-way ANOVA with Sidak's multiple comparisons tests. Sourced from immuneACCESS, this table was stored by TCRdb with only in-frame sequences that have V and J called. A share of the clones is absent; for the studies checked, an unresolved V gene accounts for under half, and the remainder has no known explanation. V and J calls and clone size are copied from that table; D and trimming were computed from the DNA. The sample table records 90,000 to 150,000 clones; 88% of these occur just once. Under 4.5% of the sample lies in the top ten.

The material sequenced was peripheral blood, taken on day 0 of AZD1222 vaccination. Rearrangement joined TRBV2 to TRBJ1-5, with TRBD1 as a weak D call on 5 bases. This TCR was recovered from an adult in good health. In nucleotides, the sequence is TGTGCCAGCAGTGAAGTGGGGACTTATCAGCCCCAGCATTTT. Its protein product is CASSEVGTYQPQHF.